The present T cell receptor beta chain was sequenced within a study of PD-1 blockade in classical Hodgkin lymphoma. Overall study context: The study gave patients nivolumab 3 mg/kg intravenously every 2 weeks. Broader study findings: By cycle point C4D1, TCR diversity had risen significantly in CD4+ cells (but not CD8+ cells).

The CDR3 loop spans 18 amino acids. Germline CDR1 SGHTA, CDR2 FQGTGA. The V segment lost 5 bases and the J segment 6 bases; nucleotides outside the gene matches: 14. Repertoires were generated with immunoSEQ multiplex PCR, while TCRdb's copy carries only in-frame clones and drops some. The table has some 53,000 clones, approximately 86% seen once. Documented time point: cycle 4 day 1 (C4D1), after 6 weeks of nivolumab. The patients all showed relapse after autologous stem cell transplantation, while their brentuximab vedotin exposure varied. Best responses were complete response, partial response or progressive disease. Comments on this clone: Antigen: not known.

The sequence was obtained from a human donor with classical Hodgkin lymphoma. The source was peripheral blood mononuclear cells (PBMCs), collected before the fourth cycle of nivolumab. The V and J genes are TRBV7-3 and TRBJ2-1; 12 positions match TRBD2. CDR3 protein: CASSRRGRTSGVLNEQFF. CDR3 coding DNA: TGTGCCAGCAGCCGGAGGGGGAGGACTAGCGGGGTCCTCAATGAGCAGTTCTTC.